A selection of T cell receptor beta chains follows, all from one sample in a study of cytomegalovirus exposure and HLA in healthy donors. Libraries were prepared by immunoSEQ multiplex PCR; TCRdb keeps only in-frame clonotypes and omits some of them. The data hold about 230,000 clones, with 78% observed a single time. The sequenced sample was PBMCs. The receptors shown here come from a boy under 18 in good health and CMV-seronegative. The CDR3 runs from the conserved cysteine through the conserved F or W. Fields, in order: J gene, clone size, V gene, CDR3 protein. Part of the rows lack a size; the others show once, few, many or a class for expanded clones.

J gene: TRBJ2-7; clone size: once; V gene: TRBV15; CDR3 protein: CATSRVPGNSYEQYF
J gene: TRBJ1-6; clone size: -; V gene: TRBV9; CDR3 protein: CASSVGPNSPLHF
J gene: TRBJ1-3; clone size: -; V gene: TRBV27; CDR3 protein: CASSLRGPNSGNTIYF
J gene: TRBJ2-3; clone size: -; V gene: TRBV18; CDR3 protein: CASSPDTRMYF
J gene: TRBJ2-5; clone size: -; V gene: TRBV6-1; CDR3 protein: CASSLHSGRGETQYF
J gene: -; clone size: -; V gene: TRBV6-6; CDR3 protein: CASSKQGAPYEQYF
J gene: TRBJ2-1; clone size: -; V gene: TRBV5-1; CDR3 protein: CASSLSSARERTGDNEQFF
J gene: TRBJ2-7; clone size: -; V gene: TRBV27; CDR3 protein: CASSYGRGLSYEQYF
J gene: TRBJ2-5; clone size: -; V gene: TRBV5-4; CDR3 protein: CASSPGTGLRETQYF
J gene: TRBJ2-7; clone size: once; V gene: TRBV18; CDR3 protein: CASSLRQGASYEQYF
J gene: TRBJ1-3; clone size: -; V gene: TRBV2; CDR3 protein: CASSGHSSGNTIYF
J gene: TRBJ1-4; clone size: -; V gene: TRBV18; CDR3 protein: CASSPGLSNEKLFF
J gene: TRBJ2-3; clone size: few; V gene: TRBV30; CDR3 protein: CAWETSGRRGSQYF
J gene: TRBJ1-2; clone size: once; V gene: TRBV2; CDR3 protein: CASRALLRMRGAHGYTF
J gene: TRBJ2-4; clone size: -; V gene: TRBV27; CDR3 protein: CASSPSVRGSQYF
J gene: TRBJ1-3; clone size: -; V gene: TRBV30; CDR3 protein: CASTFWDISGNTIYF
J gene: TRBJ1-5; clone size: -; V gene: TRBV19; CDR3 protein: CASSYRDSQPQHF